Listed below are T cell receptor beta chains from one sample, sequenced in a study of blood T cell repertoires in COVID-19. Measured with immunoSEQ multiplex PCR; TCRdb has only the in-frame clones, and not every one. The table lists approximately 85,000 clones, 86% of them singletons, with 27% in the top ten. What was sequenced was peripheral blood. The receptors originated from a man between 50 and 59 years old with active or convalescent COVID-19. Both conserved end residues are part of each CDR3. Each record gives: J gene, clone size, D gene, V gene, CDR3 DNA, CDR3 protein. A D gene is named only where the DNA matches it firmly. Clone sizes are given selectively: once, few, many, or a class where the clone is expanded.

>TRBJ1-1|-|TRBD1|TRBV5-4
TGTGCCAGCAGCTTGGCCGGGCGGACAGGAGGGGACACTGAAGCTTTCTTT
CASSLAGRTGGDTEAFF
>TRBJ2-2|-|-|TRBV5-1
TGCGCCAGCAGCTTTATCACGGGAACTTATAACACCGGGGAGCTGTTTTTT
CASSFITGTYNTGELFF
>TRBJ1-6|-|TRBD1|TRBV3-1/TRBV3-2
TGTGCCAGCAGCCAACCACAAATCCGACAGGGGCGAAATTCACCCCTCCACTTT
CASSQPQIRQGRNSPLHF
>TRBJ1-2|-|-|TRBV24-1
TGTGCCACCAGTGATTTCGGTGGCTACACCTTC
CATSDFGGYTF
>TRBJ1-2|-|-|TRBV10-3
TGTGCCATCAGTACGGACATCTATGGCTACACCTTC
CAISTDIYGYTF
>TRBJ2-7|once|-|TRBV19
TGTGCCAGTAGTATATCCGGGGGAGATAGATACGAGCAGTACTTC
CASSISGGDRYEQYF
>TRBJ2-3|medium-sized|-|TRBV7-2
TGTGCCAGCACCCATCTCCAGGCCTCGGAAGATACGCAGTATTTT
CASTHLQASEDTQYF
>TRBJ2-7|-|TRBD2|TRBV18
TGTGCCAGCTCACCAGGAGCGGGAGGGGACGAGCAGTACTTC
CASSPGAGGDEQYF
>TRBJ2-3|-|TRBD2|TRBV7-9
TGTGCCAGCAGCCCCGCGGGAGGCGGGTTAGAGACAGATACGCAGTATTTT
CASSPAGGGLETDTQYF
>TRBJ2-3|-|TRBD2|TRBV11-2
TGTGCCAGCAGCTTAGGTCCGGGGGGGGCGGCCGATACGCAGTATTTT
CASSLGPGGAADTQYF
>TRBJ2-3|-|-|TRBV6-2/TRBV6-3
TGTGCCAGCAGTCAGACTAGAAGAAATGCAGATACGCAGTATTTT
CASSQTRRNADTQYF
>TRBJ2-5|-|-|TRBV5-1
TGCGCCAGCAGCTCCTTCCAAGAGACCCAGTACTTC
CASSSFQETQYF
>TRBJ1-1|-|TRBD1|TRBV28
TGTGCCAGCAAAAATGACAGGGGAAGCGGCACTGAAGCTTTCTTT
CASKNDRGSGTEAFF
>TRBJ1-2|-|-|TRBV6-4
TGTGCCAGCAGTGATGGGCAGGGTGGGGCCTATGGCTACACCTTC
CASSDGQGGAYGYTF
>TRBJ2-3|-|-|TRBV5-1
TGCGCCAGCAGCCCAACGGGAACTAGCACAGATACGCAGTATTTT
CASSPTGTSTDTQYF
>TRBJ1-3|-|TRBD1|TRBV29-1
TGCAGCGGCGGGACAGGGGGCTCTGGAAACACCATATATTTT
CSGGTGGSGNTIYF
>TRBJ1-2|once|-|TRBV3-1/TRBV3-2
TGTGCCAGGCCCGGTGGCTACACCTTC
CARPGGYTF
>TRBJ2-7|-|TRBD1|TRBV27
TGTGCCAGCAGTTTACGGACAGGGGGCTTCTCCTACGAGCAGTACTTC
CASSLRTGGFSYEQYF
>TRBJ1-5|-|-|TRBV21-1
TGTGCCAGCAGCAAAGGGGCAGGCGAAAAGTATAGCAATCAGCCCCAGCATTTT
CASSKGAGEKYSNQPQHF
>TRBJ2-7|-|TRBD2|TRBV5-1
TGCGCCAGCAGCACCGGGACTAGCTCCTACGAGCAGTACTTC
CASSTGTSSYEQYF
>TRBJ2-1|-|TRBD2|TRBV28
TGTGCCAGCCCCCCCAGCGGGAGGGCTATATACAATGAGCAGTTCTTC
CASPPSGRAIYNEQFF
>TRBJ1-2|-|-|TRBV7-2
TGTGCCAGCAGCTTAAGTCCGAGGGACTATGGCTACACCTTC
CASSLSPRDYGYTF
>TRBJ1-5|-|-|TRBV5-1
TGCGCCAGCAGCTTGGGGGTAGGGACAAGCAATCAGCCCCAGCATTTT
CASSLGVGTSNQPQHF
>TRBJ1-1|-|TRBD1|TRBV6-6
TGTGCCAGCAAGGGACAGGGGGCCCTGAACACTGAAGCTTTCTTT
CASKGQGALNTEAFF
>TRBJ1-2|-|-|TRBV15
TGTGCCACCAGCAGAGCGTTGGCCAAAAGCTATGGCTACACCTTC
CATSRALAKSYGYTF
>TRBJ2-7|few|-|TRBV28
TGTGCCAGCAGTTTATTTTTGAACGGGAGAACCTACGAGCAGTACTTC
CASSLFLNGRTYEQYF
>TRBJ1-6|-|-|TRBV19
TGTGCCAGTACCCTCACCCCGGGACAAAAAAATTCACCCCTCCACTTT
CASTLTPGQKNSPLHF
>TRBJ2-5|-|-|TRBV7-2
TGTGCCAGCAGCTTGGGGGGGCGGGCAGAGACCCAGTACTTC
CASSLGGRAETQYF
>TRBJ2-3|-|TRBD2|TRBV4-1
TGCGCCAGCAGCCAAGTTGGGACTAGAACTGACAAGGGCACAGATACGCAGTATTTT
CASSQVGTRTDKGTDTQYF
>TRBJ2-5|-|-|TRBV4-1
TGCGCCAGCAGCCAAGATGGGGCGGAAGAGACCCAGTACTTC
CASSQDGAEETQYF
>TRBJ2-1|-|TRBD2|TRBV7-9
TGTGCCAGCAGCTCCCCATTTAGACTAGCGGGAATCTACAATGAGCAGTTCTTC
CASSSPFRLAGIYNEQFF
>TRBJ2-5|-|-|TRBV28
TGTGCCAGCAGCCCCCTCCTACTCGTCGGTTCTCAAGAGACCCAGTACTTC
CASSPLLLVGSQETQYF
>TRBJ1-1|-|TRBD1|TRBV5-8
TGTGCCAGCAGCTTTTACCACGGACAGGGGGTCACTGAAGCTTTCTTT
CASSFYHGQGVTEAFF
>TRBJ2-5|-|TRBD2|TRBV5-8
TGTGCCCACCGGCCTATGGGACTAGCGGGAGGGCCGATCAGAGAGACCCAGTACTTC
CAHRPMGLAGGPIRETQYF
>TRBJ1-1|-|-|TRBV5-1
TGCGCCAGCAGCTCACCCCAGGGGTCTAGCGGCACTGAAGCTTTCTTT
CASSSPQGSSGTEAFF
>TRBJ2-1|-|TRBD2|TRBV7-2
TGTGCCAGCAGGGTCGGACTAGCGGGGGCATACAATGAGCAGTTCTTC
CASRVGLAGAYNEQFF
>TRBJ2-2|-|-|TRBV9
TGTGCCAGCAGCGTGAGACAGGCTATTAACACCGGGGAGCTGTTTTTT
CASSVRQAINTGELFF
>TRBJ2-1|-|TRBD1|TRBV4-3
TGCGCCAGCAGCCAAGGGACAGGGGAGCAGTTCTTC
CASSQGTGEQFF
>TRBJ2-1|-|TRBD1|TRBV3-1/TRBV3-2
TGTGCCAGCAGCCTCCCGATGTTCGGGACAGGGAAAAATGAGCAGTTCTTC
CASSLPMFGTGKNEQFF
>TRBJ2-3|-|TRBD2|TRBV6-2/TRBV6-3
TGTGCCAGCAGTATGGGGACTAGCGGGGGCACAGATACGCAGTATTTT
CASSMGTSGGTDTQYF
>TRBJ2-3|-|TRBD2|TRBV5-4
TGTGCCAGCAGCTTCCCACTAGCGGGGGTGGGAAATACGCAGTATTTT
CASSFPLAGVGNTQYF
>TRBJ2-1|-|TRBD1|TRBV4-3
TGCGCCAGCAGCCAAGTTGGCATTGGACAGGGGTTTTTAGGCTCTGACTATGAGCAGTTCTTC
CASSQVGIGQGFLGSDYEQFF
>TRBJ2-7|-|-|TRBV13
TGTGCCAGCGCAAACTCGGACAGAGAAGCCTACGAGCAGTACTTC
CASANSDREAYEQYF
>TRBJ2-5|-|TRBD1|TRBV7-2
TGTGCCAGCAGCCCAGGGGGCGGTTCACAAGAGACCCAGTACTTC
CASSPGGGSQETQYF
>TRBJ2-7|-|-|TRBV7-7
TGTGCCAGCAGCTTAGACAGATCCTCCTACGAGCAGTACTTC
CASSLDRSSYEQYF
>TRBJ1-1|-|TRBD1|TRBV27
TGTGCCAGCAGTTTGGGGACAGGGGGCGAGAGCACTGAAGCTTTCTTT
CASSLGTGGESTEAFF
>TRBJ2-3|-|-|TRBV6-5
TGTGCCAGCAGTTACGCGCGGCAGACCACAGATACGCAGTATTTT
CASSYARQTTDTQYF
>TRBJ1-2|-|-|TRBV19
TGTGCCAGTAGCCACCCGGGACAAGGTTATGGCTACACCTTC
CASSHPGQGYGYTF
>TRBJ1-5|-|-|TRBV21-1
TGTGCCAGCAGCAACAGGGGTAGTCCCCTAGCTCAGCCCCAGCATTTT
CASSNRGSPLAQPQHF
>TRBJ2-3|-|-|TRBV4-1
TGCGCCAGCAGCCAAGATCCTTTGAGTCCCGGCACAGATACGCAGTATTTT
CASSQDPLSPGTDTQYF
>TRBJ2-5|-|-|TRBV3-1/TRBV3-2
TGTGCCAGCAGCCATGGCTCTTCAGGTGAGACCCAGTACTTC
CASSHGSSGETQYF
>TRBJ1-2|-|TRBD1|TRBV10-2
TGCGCCAGCAGTGAGGACAGGGTGAAAGATGGCTACACCTTC
CASSEDRVKDGYTF
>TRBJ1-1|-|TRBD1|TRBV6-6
TGTGCCAGCAGTTACCGACAGGGGGGTGAAGCTTTCTTT
CASSYRQGGEAFF
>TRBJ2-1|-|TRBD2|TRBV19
TGTGCCAGTAGTGCCGCGGGACTAGCGGGAGGTTACAATGAGCAGTTCTTC
CASSAAGLAGGYNEQFF
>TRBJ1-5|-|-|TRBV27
TGTGCCAGCAGTTTAAGGCCCGGGCAGGGTCAGGGCAATCAGCCCCAGCATTTT
CASSLRPGQGQGNQPQHF